This T cell receptor (beta chain) came from a study of cytomegalovirus exposure and HLA in healthy donors. Study-wide context: From HLA-typed donors, an early data release held tens of millions of unique TCRs.

General study findings and limits: Previous analysis showed most TCR beta V segments were productive about 90% or about 30% of the time. A likely sequencing artifact accounted for one observed cluster of highly shared sequence variants.

Researchers ran the PCR with 60 Vbeta and 13 Jbeta primers. The data were produced by immunoSEQ multiplex PCR, yet TCRdb's version contains in-frame clones alone and is incomplete. The sample lists 140,000 or so clones, 88% occurring once. To note about this clone: As yet, its antigen is unknown.

Each donor's status was that of a healthy bone marrow donor. The sequence came from a woman aged 35 to 49 in good health and CMV-seronegative. The source material was PBMCs.

This chain's CDR3 is CASSSDRGGNTIYF. The CDR3 nucleotides read TGTGCCAGCAGCTCCGACAGGGGTGGAAACACCATATATTTT. The chain joins TRBV7-9 to TRBJ1-3, with 8 bases that match TRBD1. Trimming cost V 4 bases and J 3 bases; bases outside gene matches: 2. The germline gives CDR1 SEHNR, CDR2 FQNEAQ (reference sequence). The CDR3 runs to 14 residues.